The 30 T cell receptor beta chains given below trace back to one sample, sequenced in a study of blood T cell repertoires in COVID-19. TCRdb's table, derived via immunoSEQ multiplex PCR, lists solely in-frame clones and lacks some. The sample lists some 180,000 clones, roughly 76% seen once, with about 11% in the top ten. What was sequenced was peripheral blood. The receptor source for this set is a woman aged 40-49 years with COVID-19, enrolled during active disease.

The gene calls are TRBV28 and TRBJ2-3; 8 nucleotides align to TRBD2. Germline trimming cut 5 bases from V and 4 bases from J; bases unmatched to any gene: 14. CDR1 and CDR2 from the germline V gene are MDHEN and SYDVKM. The CDR3 extends over 17 amino acids. For the CDR3, the DNA is TGTGCCAGCAGTCCCCCTCGAAGCGGGAGATATCCAGATACGCAGTATTTT. It is translated as CASSPPRSGRYPDTQYF. The full variable domain, with the rest looked up from reference TRBV28 and TRBJ2-3, is DVKVTQSSRYLVKRTGEKVFLECVQDMDHENMFWYRQDPGLGLRLIYFSYDVKMKEKGDIPEGYSVSREKKERFSLILESASTNQTSMYLCASSPPRSGRYPDTQYFGPGTRLTVL.

This chain uses TRBV10-1 with TRBJ2-5; 11 bases match TRBD1. The CDR3 covers 15 residues. Trimming removed 2 bases from V and 5 bases from J; junction bases left unmatched: 4. Germline V gene data show CDR1 as WNHNN and CDR2 as SYGVQD (reference sequence). This chain's CDR3 is CASSERTGGAETQYF. The CDR3 coding sequence is TGCGCCAGCAGTGAGAGGACAGGGGGCGCGGAGACCCAGTACTTC.

This chain links TRBV28 with TRBJ1-5; 9 bases are a match to TRBD1. V was pared by 5 bases and J by 7 bases, with 6 bases of the junction left unmatched. The CDR3 runs 14 residues. In germline, CDR1 is MDHEN, CDR2 SYDVKM. The CDR3 reads CASSQQGATQPQHF. CDR3 DNA sequence: TGTGCCAGCAGTCAACAGGGGGCAACCCAGCCCCAGCATTTT.

This clone was seen only a few times. This chain uses TRBV25-1 with TRBJ2-1; D is ambiguous. This CDR3 comprises 17 residues. Deletions cut 6 bases from V and 5 bases from J, with 23 bases between. CDR1 is MGHDK, CDR2 SYGVNS, per germline. The CDR3 region is CASRDSRLLERNNEQFF. The CDR3 bases are TGTGCCAGCAGAGACTCCCGACTCCTGGAACGGAACAATGAGCAGTTCTTC.

The rearrangement links TRBV7-2 to TRBJ1-2; D may be TRBD1 (5 bases). Germline V CDR1 and CDR2: SGHTA, FQGNSA. The CDR3 contains 13 residues. Trimming left V 6 bases short and J 5 bases short, with 13 bases between. CDR3 sequence: CASSLIQGYGYTF. The CDR3 DNA is TGTGCCAGCAGTTTAATTCAGGGATATGGCTACACCTTC.

This clone was recorded a few times. One end of the junction is discordant with germline, which a read error may explain. This chain joins TRBV7-7 and TRBJ2-1; TRBD2 agrees at 12 bases. Germline V gene lookup returns CDR1 SSHAT and CDR2 FNYEAQ (reference sequence). CDR3 length: 18 residues. The CDR3 DNA follows: TGTGCTAGCAGCTTAGTCCTAGCGGGAGGGCCAGGGGAGGATGAGCAGTTCTTC. Translated, it gives CASSLVLAGGPGEDEQFF.

The chain joins TRBV11-1 to TRBJ1-4, with D possibly TRBD1 on 5 matching bases. V lost 5 bases and J 7 bases, leaving 17 bases between the germline ends. CDR1 is SGHAT and CDR2 is FQDESV in the germline V gene (reference sequence). The CDR3 spans 15 residues. CDR3 DNA: TGTGCCAGCAGCCGGGAGCGTCTGGGGGGTGAAAAACTGTTTTTT. It is translated as CASSRERLGGEKLFF. The full variable domain, with the rest looked up from reference TRBV11-1 and TRBJ1-4, is EAEVAQSPRYKITEKSQAVAFWCDPISGHATLYWYRQILGQGPELLVQFQDESVVDDSQLPKDRFSAERLKGVDSTLKIQPAELGDSAMYLCASSRERLGGEKLFFGSGTQLSVL.

V is TRBV5-4 and J is TRBJ2-2; D may be TRBD1 (6 bases). This CDR3 has 16 residues. Germline loops: CDR1 SGHNT, CDR2 YYREEE (reference sequence). V gave up 3 bases and J gave up 0 bases, with 12 bases separating them. This CDR3 is CASSSIDRTNTGELFF. CDR3 nucleotides: TGTGCCAGCAGCTCCATCGACAGGACGAACACCGGGGAGCTGTTTTTT.

The chain employs TRBV30 and TRBJ2-2; TRBD1 agrees at 8 bases. CDR1 and CDR2 from the germline V gene are GTSNPN and SVGIG (reference sequence). J gave up 5 bases and V 1 base, and 9 bases lay outside the gene matches. CDR3 size: 16 residues. CDR3 DNA: TGTGCCTGGAGTGAGTGGCAGGGGGCAGGGACCGGGGAGCTGTTTTTT. Translating gives CAWSEWQGAGTGELFF. Filled out from reference TRBV30 and TRBJ2-2, the complete variable domain reads SQTIHQWPATLVQPVGSPLSLECTVEGTSNPNLYWYRQAAGRGLQLLFYSVGIGQISSEVPQNLSASRPQDRQFILSSKKLLLSDSGFYLCAWSEWQGAGTGELFFGEGSRLTVL.

The chain carries TRBV24-1 and TRBJ2-2, with unresolved D. V lost 4 bases, J lost 8 bases, and 13 bases lay in between. The CDR3 is 14 residues long. CDR1 is KGHDR, CDR2 SFDVKD, per germline. CDR3 nucleotides: TGTGCCACCAGTGACCCCATTAGTCCGGGGGAGCTGTTTTTT. Its protein product is CATSDPISPGELFF.

Worth noting for this clone: The sample carries other DNA sequences with the same CDR3. The chain's CDR3 is CAWSVQSNQPQHF. CDR3 in DNA: TGTGCCTGGAGTGTACAATCGAATCAGCCCCAGCATTTT. The gene calls are TRBV30 and TRBJ1-5; D unresolved. This CDR3 comprises 13 residues. The germline V and J ends were trimmed by 0 bases and 4 bases, with 7 bases remaining between them. The germline gives CDR1 GTSNPN, CDR2 SVGIG (reference sequence).

CDR3 DNA sequence: TGTGCCATCAGTGGACAGGATAATTCACCCCTCCACTTT. Its translation is CAISGQDNSPLHF. The rearrangement joins TRBV10-3 to TRBJ1-6, with a tentative D call TRBD1 (6 bases). V dropped 4 bases and J dropped 5 bases, with 6 bases sitting between them. The germline CDR1 and CDR2 sequences are ENHRY and SYGVKD. The CDR3 runs 13 residues.

This chain links TRBV30 with TRBJ2-6, with no clear D. Germline CDR1 and CDR2: GTSNPN and SVGIG (reference sequence). This CDR3 contains 15 residues. Trimming removed 5 bases at V and 0 bases at J, with 11 bases between. The CDR3 loop reads CAWARRRSGANVLTF. As DNA, the CDR3 is TGTGCCTGGGCTAGACGGCGCTCTGGGGCCAACGTCCTGACTTTC.

V usage is TRBV20-1 and J usage is TRBJ2-3, with D possibly being TRBD1 (5 bases). From germline, CDR1 is DFQATT and CDR2 SNEGSKA (reference sequence). The germline V and J ends were trimmed by 3 bases and 6 bases, with 10 bases remaining between them. The CDR3 extends over 12 amino acids. CDR3 sequence: CSASKGRDTQYF. CDR3 sequence (DNA): TGCAGTGCTAGTAAGGGGCGGGATACGCAGTATTTT.

The V and J genes are TRBV7-3 and TRBJ1-1; 8 bases line up with TRBD1. V shed 2 bases and J 4 bases; nucleotides not matched to a gene: 9. Germline CDR1 is SGHTA and CDR2 is FQGTGA. The CDR3 is 16 amino acids. CDR3 protein: CASSLSGGASLTEAFF. The CDR3 nucleotides are TGTGCCAGCAGCTTATCAGGGGGCGCTTCGCTCACTGAAGCTTTCTTT.

Remarks on this clone: This sample includes further DNA sequences coding for the same CDR3. The rearrangement joins TRBV3-1 (or the pseudogene TRBV3-2) to TRBJ1-1, with TRBD1 matching 8 bases. CDR1 LGHDT and CDR2 YNNKEL come from the germline V gene (reference sequence). The V and J ends lost 4 bases and 5 bases, in that order; junction bases with no gene match: 6. The CDR3 sequence is 14 residues long. Written as DNA, the CDR3 is TGTGCCAGCAGCCCCGGACAGGGTTTGACTGAAGCTTTCTTT. It translates to CASSPGQGLTEAFF.

This clone appeared a single time. The chain uses TRBV19 and TRBJ2-2; 9 nucleotides line up with TRBD2. The V gene end was trimmed by 5 bases and the J gene end by 7 bases; junction bases not matched to a gene: 14. The CDR3 runs 17 residues. Germline V CDR1 and CDR2: LNHDA, SQIVND (reference sequence). This CDR3 is CASSPPVAGAGVGELFF. The CDR3 DNA is TGTGCCAGTAGTCCCCCGGTAGCGGGAGCCGGGGTCGGGGAGCTGTTTTTT. Supplemented by reference TRBV19 and TRBJ2-2, the full variable domain reads DGGITQSPKYLFRKEGQNVTLSCEQNLNHDAMYWYRQDPGQGLRLIYYSQIVNDFQKGDIAEGYSVSREKKESFPLTVTSAQKNPTAFYLCASSPPVAGAGVGELFFGEGSRLTVL.

The chain employs TRBV5-1 and TRBJ2-3; TRBD2 is a possible D gene (6 bases). Per germline, CDR1 SGHRS and CDR2 YFSETQ. Trimming stripped 3 bases from V and 4 bases from J, with 18 bases between. This CDR3 has 16 amino acids. DNA for the CDR3: TGCGCCAGCAGCTCAGGACGACCCGGGGACTCAGATACGCAGTATTTT. It yields the protein CASSSGRPGDSDTQYF.

The rearrangement joins TRBV30 to TRBJ1-4; D is unresolved. V was pared by 2 bases and J by 2 bases, with 6 bases between. The CDR3 extends over 13 amino acids. The germline V gene has CDR1 GTSNPN and CDR2 SVGIG (reference sequence). CDR3 in amino acids: CAWSPITNEKLFF. As DNA, the CDR3 is TGTGCCTGGAGTCCAATTACTAATGAAAAACTGTTTTTT.

The J gene is TRBJ1-6, the V gene TRBV18, with D unresolved. The CDR3 length is 16 residues. Trimming took off 3 bases at V and 6 bases at J, with 15 bases between the two ends. CDR1 is KGHSH, CDR2 LQKENI, per germline. The CDR3 loop is CASSPASSGINSPLHF. Here the CDR3 DNA reads TGTGCCAGCTCACCCGCTAGCAGTGGAATTAATTCACCCCTCCACTTT.

The gene calls are TRBV7-9 and TRBJ2-1; 8 positions agree with TRBD1. The CDR3 runs 15 residues. After removal of 4 bases from V and 2 bases from J, the junction contained 4 bases not matched to a gene. Germline V gene lookup returns CDR1 SEHNR and CDR2 FQNEAQ (reference sequence). DNA of the CDR3: TGTGCCAGCAGCTCCCAGGGGGCCACCTACAATGAGCAGTTCTTC. Translating it yields CASSSQGATYNEQFF. Combining the CDR3 with reference TRBV7-9 and TRBJ2-1 gives the whole variable domain DTGVSQNPRHKITKRGQNVTFRCDPISEHNRLYWYRQTLGQGPEFLTYFQNEAQLEKSRLLSDRFSAERPKGSFSTLEIQRTEQGDSAMYLCASSSQGATYNEQFFGPGTRLTVL.

V and J are TRBV30 and TRBJ2-7; 7 nucleotides match TRBD2. Trimming at V came to 2 bases and at J to 6 bases, leaving 10 bases not matched to a gene. CDR1 is GTSNPN, CDR2 SVGIG, per germline (reference sequence). The CDR3 length is 14 residues. The CDR3 sequence is CAWSPLGGGSEQYV. Written as DNA, the CDR3 is TGTGCCTGGAGTCCTCTGGGGGGAGGGTCCGAGCAGTACGTC.

This chain links TRBV29-1 with TRBJ2-1; tentatively, D is TRBD1 (5 bases). Looked up from germline, CDR1 is SQVTM and CDR2 is ANQGSEA. The CDR3 length is 13 residues. Between the trimmed V and J ends, which lost 4 bases and 8 bases, there was a span of 15 bases. CDR3 region: CSVAPGMLDEQFF. The CDR3 DNA sequence: TGCAGCGTTGCCCCAGGGATGTTGGATGAGCAGTTCTTC.

This chain connects TRBV7-9 to TRBJ2-4, with 7 bases fitting TRBD2. The V and J ends lost 0 bases and 8 bases, in that order; junction bases with no gene match: 7. This CDR3 has 15 amino acids. The V gene's germline CDR1 is SEHNR and CDR2 FQNEAQ (reference sequence). The CDR3 loop is CASSLATARGDIQYF. The CDR3 DNA follows: TGTGCCAGCAGCTTAGCCACAGCTCGGGGGGACATTCAGTACTTC.

V usage is TRBV12-5 and J usage is TRBJ1-5; 9 bases are a match to TRBD1. Trimming cost V 6 bases and J 2 bases; bases outside gene matches: 11. The CDR3 is made up of 17 amino acids. Per the germline V gene, CDR1 is LGHNT and CDR2 is FRNRAP. In DNA, the CDR3 is TGTGCTAGTGGAGACTCGGGACAGGGCTGGGGCAATCAGCCCCAGCATTTT. It is translated as CASGDSGQGWGNQPQHF.

The V gene is TRBV9, the J gene TRBJ2-7; TRBD1 matches at 9 bases. This CDR3 is 15 amino acids long. V was pared by 4 bases and J by 4 bases, with 9 bases of the junction left unmatched. Germline CDR1 is SGDLS and CDR2 is YYNGEE. The DNA for the CDR3 is TGTGCCAGCAGCAACACCGGGACAGGGTGGTACGAGCAGTACTTC. It is translated as CASSNTGTGWYEQYF.

The chain uses TRBV7-2 and TRBJ2-7; TRBD1 agrees at 9 bases. The ends lost 0 bases at V and 2 bases at J; junction bases unmatched: 5. CDR3 size: 16 residues. Germline V gene data show CDR1 as SGHTA and CDR2 as FQGNSA. CDR3 loop: CASSLAGTGLAYEQYF. DNA for the CDR3: TGTGCCAGCAGCTTAGCGGGGACAGGGCTCGCCTACGAGCAGTACTTC.

V and J are TRBV28 and TRBJ2-7; D is possibly TRBD2 (6 bases). Germline V CDR1 and CDR2: MDHEN, SYDVKM. The CDR3 is 15 residues long. Trimming removed 8 bases at V and 0 bases at J, with 17 bases between. The CDR3 loop reads CASSRASGSSYEQYF. CDR3 nucleotide sequence: TGTGCCAGCTCCCGGGCCAGCGGGTCCTCCTACGAGCAGTACTTC.

The rearrangement joins TRBV11-2 to TRBJ2-7; no definite D call. Trimming cost V 3 bases and J 2 bases, with 5 bases left between them. This CDR3 region has 12 residues. Germline V CDR1 and CDR2: SGHAT, FQNNGV. The CDR3 DNA follows: TGTGCCAGCAGCTTCGGAGCCTACGAGCAGTACTTC. This codes for CASSFGAYEQYF.

This clone was observed a few times. This sequence joins TRBV12-3 or TRBV12-4 and TRBJ2-7, with TRBD1 matching over 7 bases. Losses at the gene ends were 7 bases for V and 6 bases for J; bases not matched to a gene: 6. The CDR3 is made up of 12 amino acids. The CDR3: CASKINRGEQYF. In DNA, the CDR3 is TGTGCCAGCAAAATAAACAGGGGCGAGCAGTACTTC.